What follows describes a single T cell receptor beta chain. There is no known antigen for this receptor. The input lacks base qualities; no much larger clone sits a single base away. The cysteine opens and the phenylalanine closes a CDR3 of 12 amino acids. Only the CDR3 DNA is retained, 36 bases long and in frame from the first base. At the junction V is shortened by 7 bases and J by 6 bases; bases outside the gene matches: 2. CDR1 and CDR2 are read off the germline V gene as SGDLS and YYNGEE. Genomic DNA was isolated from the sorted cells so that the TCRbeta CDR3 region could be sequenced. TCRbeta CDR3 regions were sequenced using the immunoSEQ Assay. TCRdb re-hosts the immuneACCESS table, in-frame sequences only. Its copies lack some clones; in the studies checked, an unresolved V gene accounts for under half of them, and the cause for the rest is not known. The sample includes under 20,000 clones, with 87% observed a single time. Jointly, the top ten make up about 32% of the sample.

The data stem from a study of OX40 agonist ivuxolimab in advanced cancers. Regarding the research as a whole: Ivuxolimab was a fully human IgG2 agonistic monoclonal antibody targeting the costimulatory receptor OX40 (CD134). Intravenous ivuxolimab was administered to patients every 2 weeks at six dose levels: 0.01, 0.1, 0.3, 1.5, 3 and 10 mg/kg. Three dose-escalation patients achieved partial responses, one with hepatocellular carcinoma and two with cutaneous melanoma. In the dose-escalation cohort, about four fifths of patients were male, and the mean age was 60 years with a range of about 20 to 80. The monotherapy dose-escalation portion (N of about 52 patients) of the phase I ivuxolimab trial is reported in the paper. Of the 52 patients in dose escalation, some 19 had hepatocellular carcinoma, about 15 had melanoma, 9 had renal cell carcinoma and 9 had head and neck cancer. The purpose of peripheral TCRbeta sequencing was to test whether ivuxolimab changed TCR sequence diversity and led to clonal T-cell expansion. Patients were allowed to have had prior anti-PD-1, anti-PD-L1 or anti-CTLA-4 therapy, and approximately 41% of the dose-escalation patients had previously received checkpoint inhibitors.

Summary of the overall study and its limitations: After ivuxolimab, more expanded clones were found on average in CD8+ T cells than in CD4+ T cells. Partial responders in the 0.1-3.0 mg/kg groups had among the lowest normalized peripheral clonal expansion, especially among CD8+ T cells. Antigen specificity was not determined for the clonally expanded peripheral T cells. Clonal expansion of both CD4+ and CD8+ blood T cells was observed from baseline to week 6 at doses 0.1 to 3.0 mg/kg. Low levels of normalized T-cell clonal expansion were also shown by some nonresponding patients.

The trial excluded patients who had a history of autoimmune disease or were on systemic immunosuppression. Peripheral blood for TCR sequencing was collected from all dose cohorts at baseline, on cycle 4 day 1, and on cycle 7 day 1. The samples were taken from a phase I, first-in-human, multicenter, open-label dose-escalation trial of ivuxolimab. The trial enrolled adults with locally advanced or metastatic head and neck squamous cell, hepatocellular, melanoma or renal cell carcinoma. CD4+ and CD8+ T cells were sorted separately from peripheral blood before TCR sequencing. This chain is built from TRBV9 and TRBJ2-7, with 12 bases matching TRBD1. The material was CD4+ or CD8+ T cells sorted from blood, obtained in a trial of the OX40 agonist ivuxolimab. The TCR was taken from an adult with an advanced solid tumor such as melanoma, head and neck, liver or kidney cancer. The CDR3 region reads CASGTGGSEQYF. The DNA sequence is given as TGTGCCAGCGGGACAGGGGGCTCCGAGCAGTACTTC.